This T cell receptor (beta chain) came from a study of cytomegalovirus exposure and HLA in healthy donors. Remarks on this clone: Antigen: not known.

Per germline, CDR1 SGDLS and CDR2 YYNGEE. CDR3 length: 13 residues. With 4 bases removed from V and 7 bases from J, the gap between germline ends came to 14 bases. Whole-study results and caveats: Reports credit the classifier with highly specific, highly sensitive diagnosis of cytomegalovirus status. More clonal expansion characterized HLA-associated TCR beta chains than equally common others in a later analysis. Presence/absence analysis assumed near-uniform sequencing depth across donors.

60 Vbeta and 13 Jbeta primers were used in PCR. Assay used: immunoSEQ multiplex PCR; TCRdb lists only in-frame clones, some missing. The repertoire consists of about 160,000 clones, with 63% occurring once and the leading ten covering 6% to 8.5%. This clonotype was sampled from a woman aged 60 to 75 in good health and CMV-seropositive. V usage is TRBV9 and J usage is TRBJ1-2; weak D call: TRBD1 (5 bases). Sequencing was performed on PBMCs. The CDR3 bases are TGTGCCAGCAGCTCCCAGGGAATTGGTGGCTACACCTTC. Translated: CASSSQGIGGYTF.